This T cell receptor beta chain was captured by sequencing in a study of T-cell reconstitution after alpha-beta-depleted transplantation in children. This clonotype showed up many times. As yet, its antigen is unknown. This CDR3 region has 17 residues. Germline CDR1 is LGHNA and CDR2 is YNFKEQ. V dropped 3 bases and J dropped 0 bases, with 15 bases sitting between them. Findings and caveats of the study: Several hundred graft clones that had expanded were reportedly the source of alpha-beta T cells about two months after transplant.

Preparation of the TCRbeta library was carried out with unique molecular identifiers. TCRdb itself ran the PCR reads through MiXCR, one entry per CDR3 protein. This table holds about 580,000 distinct CDR3 sequences, around 27% found once. This chain connects TRBV4-2 to TRBJ2-1; the D gene is possibly TRBD2 (6 bases). This sequence was found in a boy younger than two with Wiskott-Aldrich syndrome, due to receive a stem cell transplant. The sequences come from PBMCs, collected before TCRalphabeta/CD19-depleted stem cell transplant. Written as DNA, the CDR3 is TGTGCCAGCAGCCAGGCTCTCGGGGGTAGCTCCTACAATGAGCAGTTCTTC. Protein: CASSQALGGSSYNEQFF.